This T cell receptor (beta chain) was obtained from a study of shared clonotypes between healthy human individuals. Study-wide results and limits: Blood was the sole source, and tissue repertoires probably differ. Few donors restricted represented genetic and exposure-history diversity. Non-shared clonotypes were found to have lower generation probabilities than the clonotypes that were shared by all four of the sorted-subset donors.

The split of CD4+ cells yielded CD45RA+ naive and CD45RA-negative memory subsets. A note on this clone: Its antigen is not identified.

After removal of 0 bases from V and 1 base from J, the junction contained 4 bases not matched to a gene. This CDR3 region has 15 residues. CDR1 and CDR2 (germline): SGDLS, YYNGEE. Sequencing used immunoSEQ multiplex PCR; TCRdb keeps in-frame clones, though not all of them. Of roughly 2.6 million clones detected, roughly 92% appear once; the ten largest clones hold over 0.12%. Sequencing was done on a sample of naive CD4+ T cells sorted from blood. As for subset: CD45RA+ positively selected. The sequence came from a man between 18 and 29 years old in good health. The V gene is TRBV9, the J gene TRBJ2-7; 7 bases are a match to TRBD1. The CDR3 region is CASSVATGWSYEQYF. The CDR3 DNA reads as TGTGCCAGCAGCGTAGCGACAGGGTGGTCCTACGAGCAGTACTTC.